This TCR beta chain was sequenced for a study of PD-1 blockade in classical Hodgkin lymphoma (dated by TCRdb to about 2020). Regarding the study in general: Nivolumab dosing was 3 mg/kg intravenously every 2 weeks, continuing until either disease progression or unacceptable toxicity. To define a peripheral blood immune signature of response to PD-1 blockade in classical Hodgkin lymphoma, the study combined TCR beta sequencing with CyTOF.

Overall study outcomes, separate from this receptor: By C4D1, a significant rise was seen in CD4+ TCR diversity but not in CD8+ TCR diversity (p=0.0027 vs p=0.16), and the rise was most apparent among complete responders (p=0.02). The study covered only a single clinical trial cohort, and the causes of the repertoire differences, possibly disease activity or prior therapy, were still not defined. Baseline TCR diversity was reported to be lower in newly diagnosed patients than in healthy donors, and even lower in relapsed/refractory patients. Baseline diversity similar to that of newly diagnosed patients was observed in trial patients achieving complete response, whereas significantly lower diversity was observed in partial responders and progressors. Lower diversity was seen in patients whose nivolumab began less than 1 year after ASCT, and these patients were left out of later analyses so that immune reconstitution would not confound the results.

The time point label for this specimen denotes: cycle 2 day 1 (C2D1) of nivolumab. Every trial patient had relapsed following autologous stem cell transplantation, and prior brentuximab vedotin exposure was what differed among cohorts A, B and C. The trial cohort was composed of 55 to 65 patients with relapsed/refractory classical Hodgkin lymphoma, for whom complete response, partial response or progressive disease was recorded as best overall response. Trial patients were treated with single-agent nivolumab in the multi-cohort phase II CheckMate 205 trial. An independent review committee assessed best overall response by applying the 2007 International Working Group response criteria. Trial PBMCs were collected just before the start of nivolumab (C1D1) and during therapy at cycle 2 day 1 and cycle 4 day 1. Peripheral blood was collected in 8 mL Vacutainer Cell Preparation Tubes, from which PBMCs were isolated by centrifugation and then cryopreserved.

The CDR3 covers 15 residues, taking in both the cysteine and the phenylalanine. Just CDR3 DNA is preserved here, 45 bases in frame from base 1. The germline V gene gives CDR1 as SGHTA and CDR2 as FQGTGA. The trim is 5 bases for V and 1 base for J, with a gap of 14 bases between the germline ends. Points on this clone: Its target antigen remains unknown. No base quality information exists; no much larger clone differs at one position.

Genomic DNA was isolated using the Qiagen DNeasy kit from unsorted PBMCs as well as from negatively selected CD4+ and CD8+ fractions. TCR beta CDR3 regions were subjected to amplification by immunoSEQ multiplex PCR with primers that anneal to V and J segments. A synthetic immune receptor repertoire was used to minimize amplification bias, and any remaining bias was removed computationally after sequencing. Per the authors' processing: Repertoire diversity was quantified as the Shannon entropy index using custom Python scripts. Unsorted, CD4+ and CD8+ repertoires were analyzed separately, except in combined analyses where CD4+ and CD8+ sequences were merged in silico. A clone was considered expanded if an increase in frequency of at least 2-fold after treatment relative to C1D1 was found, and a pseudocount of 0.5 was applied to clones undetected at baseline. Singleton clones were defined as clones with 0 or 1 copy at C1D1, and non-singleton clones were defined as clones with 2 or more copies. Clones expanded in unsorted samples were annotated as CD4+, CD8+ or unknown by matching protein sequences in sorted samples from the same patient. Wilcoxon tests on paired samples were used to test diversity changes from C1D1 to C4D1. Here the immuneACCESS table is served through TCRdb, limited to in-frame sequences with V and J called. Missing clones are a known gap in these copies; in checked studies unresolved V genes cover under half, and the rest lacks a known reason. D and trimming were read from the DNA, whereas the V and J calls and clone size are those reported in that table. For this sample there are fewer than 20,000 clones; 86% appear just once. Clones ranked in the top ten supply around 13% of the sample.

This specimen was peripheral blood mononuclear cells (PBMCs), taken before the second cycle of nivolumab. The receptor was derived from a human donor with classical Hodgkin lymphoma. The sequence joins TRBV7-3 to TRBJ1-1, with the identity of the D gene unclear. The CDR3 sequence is CASSPLGPQNTEAFF. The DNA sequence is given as TGTGCCAGCAGCCCCCTAGGACCTCAGAACACTGAAGCTTTCTTT.